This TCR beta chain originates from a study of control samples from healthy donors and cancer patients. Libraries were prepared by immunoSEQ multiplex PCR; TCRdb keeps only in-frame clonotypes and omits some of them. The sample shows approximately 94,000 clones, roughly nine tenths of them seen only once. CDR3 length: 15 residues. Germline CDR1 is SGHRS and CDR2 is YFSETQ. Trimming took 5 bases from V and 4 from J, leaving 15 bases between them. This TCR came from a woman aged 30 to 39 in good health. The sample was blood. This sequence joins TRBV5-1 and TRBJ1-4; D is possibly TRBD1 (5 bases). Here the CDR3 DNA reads TGCGCCAGCAGTCTGGGGACGGGGGTTAATGAAAAACTGTTTTTT. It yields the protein CASSLGTGVNEKLFF.